These 2 T cell receptor beta chains were all obtained from the same sample, sequenced in a study of blood T cell repertoires in COVID-19. Sequencing was performed with immunoSEQ multiplex PCR; in TCRdb, only in-frame clones are kept and a portion is missing. The sample lists 170,000 or so clones; 85% to 95% were seen once. The source material was peripheral blood. The receptors derive from a man aged 50-59 years with acute or convalescent COVID-19.

J is TRBJ1-2 and V is TRBV4-2; D not resolved. Trimming cost V 0 bases and J 8 bases, with 16 bases left between them. This CDR3 has 15 residues. Germline CDR1 LGHNA, CDR2 YNFKEQ. The CDR3 coding sequence is TGTGCCAGCAGCCAAGAGGGCCTCCCAACGGCCGGCTACACCTTC. Its translation is CASSQEGLPTAGYTF.

The rearrangement uses TRBV7-2 and TRBJ1-3; the D is unclear. The germline V gene has CDR1 SGHTA and CDR2 FQGNSA. Trimming shortened V by 7 bases and J by 0 bases, and 10 bases separated the two germline ends. The CDR3 totals 14 residues. The CDR3 loop is CASTLDPSGNTIYF. In nucleotides, the CDR3 is TGTGCCAGCACCCTAGACCCCTCTGGAAACACCATATATTTT.